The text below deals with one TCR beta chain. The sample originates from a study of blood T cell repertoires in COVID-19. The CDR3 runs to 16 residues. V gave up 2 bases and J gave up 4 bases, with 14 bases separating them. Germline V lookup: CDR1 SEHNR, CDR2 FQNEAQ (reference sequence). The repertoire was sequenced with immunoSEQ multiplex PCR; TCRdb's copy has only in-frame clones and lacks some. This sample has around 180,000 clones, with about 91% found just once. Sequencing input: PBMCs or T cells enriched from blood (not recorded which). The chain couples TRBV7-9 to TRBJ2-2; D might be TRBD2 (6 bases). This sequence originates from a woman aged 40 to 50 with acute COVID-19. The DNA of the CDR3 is TGTGCCAGCAGCTTACTCGGGTTTAGCGGCACCGGGGAGCTGTTTTTT. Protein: CASSLLGFSGTGELFF.